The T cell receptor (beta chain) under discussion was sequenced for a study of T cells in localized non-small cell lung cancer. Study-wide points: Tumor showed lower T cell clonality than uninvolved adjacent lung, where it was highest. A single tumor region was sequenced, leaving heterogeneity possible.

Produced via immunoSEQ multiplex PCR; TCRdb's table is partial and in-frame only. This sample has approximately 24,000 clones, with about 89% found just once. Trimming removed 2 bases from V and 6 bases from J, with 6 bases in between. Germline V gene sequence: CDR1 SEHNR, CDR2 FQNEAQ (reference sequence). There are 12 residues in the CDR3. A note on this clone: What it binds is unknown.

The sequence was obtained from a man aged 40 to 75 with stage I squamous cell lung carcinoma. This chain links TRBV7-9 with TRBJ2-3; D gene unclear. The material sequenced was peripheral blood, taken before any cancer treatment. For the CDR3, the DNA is TGTGCCAGCAGCTTATTACAGGATACGCAGTATTTT. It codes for CASSLLQDTQYF.